Shown below are 25 T cell receptor beta chains from a single sample sequenced in a study of shared clonotypes between healthy human individuals. CD45RO-negative CD8 cells positively selected for CCR7 made up the naive population, which excluded terminally differentiated effector memory CD45RA+ cells. Assay: immunoSEQ multiplex PCR; the TCRdb copy retains only in-frame clones and omits some. Of approximately 2,200,000 clones listed, roughly 91% are singletons. Sequenced material: naive CD8+ T cells from PBMCs. Receptors were obtained from a man aged 18 to 29 in good health. Some clones in this sample may be carry-over from other donors' samples.

In the case of this clone: Other DNA sequences of this sample code for an identical CDR3. The V call is TRBV28, the J call TRBJ1-1; possible D gene TRBD1, 5 bases. CDR1 is MDHEN, CDR2 SYDVKM, per germline. V lost 3 bases to trimming and J lost 4 bases, with 9 bases between them. The CDR3 totals 13 residues. The CDR3 loop is CASSLGGGTEAFF. Written as DNA, the CDR3 is TGTGCCAGCAGTTTGGGGGGGGGCACTGAAGCTTTCTTT.

This clone came up a few times. V usage is TRBV6-5 and J usage is TRBJ2-7; D is ambiguous. The CDR3 spans 13 residues. Germline CDR1 reads MNHEY; CDR2 reads SVGAGI. The germline V and J ends were trimmed by 6 bases and 0 bases, with 9 bases remaining between them. CDR3 amino acids: CASSPDRSYEQYF. The CDR3 nucleotides read TGTGCCAGCAGCCCGGACCGCTCCTACGAGCAGTACTTC.

The J gene is TRBJ2-7, the V gene TRBV27; D unresolved. CDR1 MNHEY and CDR2 SMNVEV come from the germline V gene (reference sequence). Trimming stripped 3 bases from V and 2 bases from J, with 11 bases between. The length of the CDR3 is 14 residues. The CDR3 reads CASSFLEAPYEQYF. The CDR3 DNA follows: TGTGCCAGCAGTTTCCTCGAAGCCCCCTACGAGCAGTACTTC.

V is TRBV7-3 and J is TRBJ2-5; no definite D call. Trimming cost V 2 bases and J 1 base, with 5 bases left between them. CDR3 length: 13 amino acids. Germline V gene data show CDR1 as SGHTA and CDR2 as FQGTGA. The CDR3 DNA reads as TGTGCCAGCAGCTTAGACGTCCAAGAGACCCAGTACTTC. Amino acid sequence: CASSLDVQETQYF.

The chain links TRBV6-5 to TRBJ1-1, with D tentatively TRBD1 (5 bases). Trimming took off 3 bases at V and 4 bases at J, with 12 bases between the two ends. CDR1 MNHEY and CDR2 SVGAGI come from the germline V gene. CDR3 size: 14 residues. The CDR3 bases are TGTGCCAGCAGTTATGTGTCTGGGGGCACTGAAGCTTTCTTT. Protein: CASSYVSGGTEAFF.

On this clone itself: Other DNA sequences of this sample code for an identical CDR3. This rearrangement joins TRBV30 to TRBJ2-7, with D perhaps matching TRBD1 (6 bases). The germline V gene encodes CDR1 GTSNPN and CDR2 SVGIG (reference sequence). The CDR3 contains 11 residues. Trimming took 2 bases from V and 4 from J, leaving 6 bases between them. The CDR3 sequence: CAWSQGYEQYF. The CDR3 nucleotides are TGTGCCTGGAGTCAGGGGTACGAGCAGTACTTC.

This CDR3 reads CASSWAENTEAFF. DNA for the CDR3: TGTGCCAGCAGTTGGGCAGAAAACACTGAAGCTTTCTTT. The rearrangement links TRBV6-5 to TRBJ1-1; the D is unclear. Trimming cost V 4 bases and J 2 bases, with 8 bases left between them. This CDR3 has 13 amino acids. The V gene's germline CDR1 is MNHEY and CDR2 SVGAGI.

The chain has TRBV6-5 and TRBJ2-2, with 7 bases matching TRBD1. CDR1 MNHEY and CDR2 SVGAGI come from the germline V gene. With 5 bases clipped from V and 4 bases from J, the junction kept 4 bases outside the gene matches. CDR3 size: 14 residues. DNA for the CDR3: TGTGCCAGCAGTGACACAGGGGCCACCGGGGAGCTGTTTTTT. Encoded protein: CASSDTGATGELFF.

The genes are TRBV4-1 and TRBJ2-7; 7 nucleotides align to TRBD2. The germline V gene has CDR1 MGHRA and CDR2 YSYEKL. With V trimmed by 4 bases and J by 6 bases, 12 bases remained unmatched. This CDR3 has 15 amino acids. The CDR3 coding sequence is TGCGCCAGCAGCCCTCAGGAGGGAGGGCCTCGCGAGCAGTACTTC. This sequence encodes CASSPQEGGPREQYF.

The gene calls are TRBV19 and TRBJ1-2; 10 bases are shared with TRBD1. Trimming removed 3 bases from V and 4 bases from J; junction bases left unmatched: 5. This CDR3 has 15 residues. The germline V gene encodes CDR1 LNHDA and CDR2 SQIVND (reference sequence). CDR3 in amino acids: CASSMAGQGIYGYTF. As DNA, the CDR3 is TGTGCCAGTAGTATGGCGGGACAGGGGATCTATGGCTACACCTTC.

CDR3 bases: TGTGCCAGCAGCCAAGATTACCAGGGAGGTTACAATGAGCAGTTCTTC. It yields the protein CASSQDYQGGYNEQFF. The genes are TRBV4-2 and TRBJ2-1; tentatively, D is TRBD2 (6 bases). V shed 0 bases and J shed 4 bases, with 13 bases lying between them. The CDR3 runs to 16 residues. Germline lookup yields CDR1 LGHNA and CDR2 YNFKEQ.

The rearrangement links TRBV7-9 to TRBJ2-7; no clear D. Germline V lookup: CDR1 SEHNR, CDR2 FQNEAQ (reference sequence). The CDR3 runs 15 residues. Between the trimmed V and J ends, which lost 5 bases and 3 bases, there was a span of 17 bases. DNA for the CDR3: TGTGCCAGCAGCCCGGCCCTCCCCCAACTCTACGAGCAGTACTTC. It yields the protein CASSPALPQLYEQYF.

The chain combines TRBV10-3 with TRBJ2-7, with 9 positions matching TRBD2. V gave up 4 bases and J gave up 6 bases; unmatched junction bases: 7. Germline CDR1 ENHRY, CDR2 SYGVKD. This CDR3 comprises 14 residues. CDR3 protein: CAISVGAGGREQYF. The CDR3 bases are TGTGCCATCAGTGTAGGAGCGGGAGGCCGCGAGCAGTACTTC.

The chain has TRBV11-2 and TRBJ2-7, with unresolved D. CDR3 length equals 14 residues. Germline V gene sequence: CDR1 SGHAT, CDR2 FQNNGV. V lost 3 bases and J 5 bases, leaving 14 bases between the germline ends. The CDR3 DNA follows: TGTGCCAGCAGCTTTGTGTGGGCGATAAACGAGCAGTACTTC. Its protein is CASSFVWAINEQYF.

The CDR3 DNA sequence: TGTGCCAGCAGCCCCCGGCCGAGATCGCTCTACGAGCAGTACTTC. It translates to CASSPRPRSLYEQYF. J is TRBJ2-7 and V is TRBV5-6; D unclear. Germline CDR1 SGHDT, CDR2 YYEEEE. The CDR3 is 15 amino acids. The germline V and J ends were trimmed by 4 bases and 3 bases, with 17 bases remaining between them.

This clone was observed once. The genes are TRBV6-5 and TRBJ2-2; 8 bases are a match to TRBD1. Per the germline V gene, CDR1 is MNHEY and CDR2 is SVGAGI. V dropped 3 bases and J dropped 6; count of bases not matched to a gene: 6. The CDR3 is made up of 15 amino acids. CDR3 residues: CASSYGRGLAGELFF. The DNA of the CDR3 is TGTGCCAGCAGTTATGGCAGGGGGCTGGCCGGGGAGCTGTTTTTT.

V is TRBV5-6 and J is TRBJ2-5; D remains ambiguous. The CDR3 totals 13 residues. Trimming removed 4 bases from V and 2 bases from J, with 9 bases in between. Germline lookup yields CDR1 SGHDT and CDR2 YYEEEE. CDR3 amino acids: CASSPDGQETQYF. CDR3 nucleotide sequence: TGTGCCAGCAGCCCGGACGGGCAAGAGACCCAGTACTTC.

V usage is TRBV18 and J usage is TRBJ1-2; the D gene is possibly TRBD1 (5 bases). V lost 2 bases, J lost 2 bases, and 12 bases lay in between. In germline, CDR1 is KGHSH, CDR2 LQKENI. This CDR3 is 15 amino acids long. DNA of the CDR3: TGTGCCAGCTCACCAGGGGCCCGACAGAACTATGGCTACACCTTC. The encoded protein is CASSPGARQNYGYTF.

V is TRBV6-4 and J is TRBJ2-1, with D tentatively TRBD2 (5 bases). The CDR3 consists of 12 residues. CDR1 is MRHNA and CDR2 is SNTAGT in the germline V gene. Trimming shortened V by 10 bases and J by 5 bases, and 12 bases separated the two germline ends. The chain's CDR3 is CAISTRNNEQFF. The CDR3 DNA reads TGTGCCATCTCAACTAGGAACAATGAGCAGTTCTTC.

This clone appeared once. This chain uses TRBV11-3 with TRBJ2-7; 12 bases align to TRBD1. V was pared by 4 bases and J by 2 bases, with 6 bases of the junction left unmatched. The CDR3 runs 16 residues. Germline V gene data show CDR1 as SGHNT and CDR2 as YENEEA. Written as DNA, the CDR3 is TGTGCCAGCAGCTCCCCGGGACAGGGGGCCCCCTACGAGCAGTACTTC. The encoded protein is CASSSPGQGAPYEQYF.

The rearrangement uses TRBV11-2 and TRBJ2-7; D not resolved. Germline CDR1 and CDR2: SGHAT and FQNNGV. V lost 3 bases and J lost 3, with 9 bases in between. This CDR3 has 13 amino acids. CDR3 sequence: CASSFYTVYEQYF. As DNA, the CDR3 is TGTGCCAGCAGCTTTTACACGGTCTACGAGCAGTACTTC.

The chain couples TRBV28 to TRBJ2-7, with TRBD1 as a possible D gene (6 bases). V was cut by 3 bases and J by 7 bases, with 16 bases left in between. CDR3 length equals 14 residues. Per germline, CDR1 MDHEN and CDR2 SYDVKM. The CDR3 reads CASSLRPDTGEQYF. The CDR3 DNA reads TGTGCCAGCAGTTTGCGCCCCGATACAGGGGAGCAGTACTTC.

The chain employs TRBV6-1 and TRBJ1-5, with 8 bases identical to TRBD1. Germline V lookup: CDR1 MNHNS, CDR2 SASEGT. The CDR3 runs to 16 residues. V was pared by 4 bases and J by 4 bases, with 9 bases of the junction left unmatched. CDR3 nucleotides: TGTGCCAGCAGTGCTAGACAGGGGCTTGCGAATCAGCCCCAGCATTTT. The encoded protein is CASSARQGLANQPQHF.

This clone appeared once. V gene TRBV11-3 combines with J gene TRBJ2-2; D remains ambiguous. Germline V gives CDR1 SGHNT, CDR2 YENEEA. This CDR3 spans 13 amino acids. The V end was cut by 1 base, the J end by 4 bases, with 4 bases between. The CDR3 region is CASSLARTGELFF. CDR3 in DNA: TGTGCCAGCAGCTTAGCGCGCACCGGGGAGCTGTTTTTT.

This clone turned up a few times. The chain uses TRBV9 and TRBJ2-2; 9 bases agree with TRBD2. The J segment lost 5 bases and the V segment lost 2 bases, leaving 1 base of the junction unmatched. The CDR3 contains 14 residues. Germline V gene data show CDR1 as SGDLS and CDR2 as YYNGEE. DNA of the CDR3: TGTGCCAGCAGCGTCGGACTAGCGACCGGGGAGCTGTTTTTT. Residues: CASSVGLATGELFF.